Many counts were recorded for the clone carrying this T cell receptor (beta chain). Its antigen is currently unknown. Germline CDR1 and CDR2: SGHAT and FQNNGV. V lost 5 bases to trimming and J lost 4 bases, with 14 bases between them. CDR3 length: 15 residues. 5'RACE template switching added a universal primer site and UMIs to TCR cDNA. A single record per CDR3 protein comes from TCRdb applying MiXCR to the 5' RACE reads. The data contain 70,000 or so distinct CDR3 sequences, roughly 6% of them singletons. The sample is drawn from a study of T cells after yellow fever vaccination. Study conclusions and caveats: The secondary response was weaker, and its peak arrived faster, on day 5 versus 15. Most primary-vaccination clones recurred post-booster (roughly 97% CD4, over 70% CD8).

This specimen was CD4+ T cells sorted from PBMCs, taken approximately 15 days after the first yellow fever vaccination. The chain recombines TRBV11-2 with TRBJ2-2, with D maybe TRBD1 (6 bases). This TCR came from a man between 18 and 29 years old who received the YFV17D yellow fever vaccine. CDR3 coding DNA: TGTGCCAGCAGCACCGGGACACCGGGCACCGGGGAGCTGTTTTTT. Its translation: CASSTGTPGTGELFF.